This TCR beta chain was recovered during a study of regulatory T cells in long-lasting Graves disease. Study as a whole: Recently diagnosed Graves' patients had received antithyroid drugs for under 3 months.

Time point specified: newly diagnosed GD, antithyroid drugs for less than 3 months. After RNA was extracted from PBMCs, the TCR library was made from it. Graves' disease diagnosis followed American Thyroid Association guidelines. A few counts support this clonotype. A much larger clone lies one base from this, so it may be a read error. The CDR3 spans 15 residues. The germline V gene has CDR1 SGHTA and CDR2 FQGTGA. Arm-PCR of CDR3 regions and iRepertoire HTBI primers were the basis on which TCR beta libraries were built. TCRdb independently ran MiXCR on the multiplex PCR reads; one entry per CDR3 protein. Of 360,000 or so distinct CDR3 sequences detected, approximately 12% appear once; the ten largest clones hold 18%. This sample was shared with a second study, whose subject was T cells in Graves' hyperthyroidism and ophthalmopathy. According to that study: Graves' hyperthyroidism was deemed stable given no ophthalmopathy progression within 18 months. First-round RT-PCR with HTBI primers amplified the TCR CDR3 region.

The input for sequencing was peripheral blood mononuclear cells (PBMCs), taken at new diagnosis, from a patient treated with antithyroid drugs. The receptor was derived from a woman between 18 and 29 years old with Graves disease. The gene calls are TRBV7-3 and TRBJ2-2; 9 bases map to TRBD1. The CDR3 loop is CASSPQGAYTGGLFF. As DNA, the CDR3 is TGTGCCAGCAGCCCACAGGGGGCTTACACCGGGGGGCTGTTTTTT.